This T cell receptor (beta chain) derives from a study of shared clonotypes between healthy human individuals. Germline CDR1 is SQVTM and CDR2 is ANQGSEA. V lost 6 bases, J lost 3 bases, and 3 bases stayed unmatched. The CDR3 sequence is 13 residues long. The donors, all of them Caucasian adults, lived in Nashville, Tennessee. When samples were unsorted, roughly 100 million PBMCs were used for genomic DNA. The method was immunoSEQ multiplex PCR; TCRdb's version includes in-frame clones alone and lacks a portion of them. The sample includes nearly 500,000 clones, 76% of them seen just once. The source is a woman aged 35 to 49 in good health. Some clones in this sample may be carry-over from other donors' samples. V gene TRBV29-1 combines with J gene TRBJ2-2, with TRBD1 identical over 8 bases. Sequencing used PBMCs. Here the CDR3 reads CSVDRADTGELFF. DNA for the CDR3: TGCAGCGTGGACAGGGCAGACACCGGGGAGCTGTTTTTT.